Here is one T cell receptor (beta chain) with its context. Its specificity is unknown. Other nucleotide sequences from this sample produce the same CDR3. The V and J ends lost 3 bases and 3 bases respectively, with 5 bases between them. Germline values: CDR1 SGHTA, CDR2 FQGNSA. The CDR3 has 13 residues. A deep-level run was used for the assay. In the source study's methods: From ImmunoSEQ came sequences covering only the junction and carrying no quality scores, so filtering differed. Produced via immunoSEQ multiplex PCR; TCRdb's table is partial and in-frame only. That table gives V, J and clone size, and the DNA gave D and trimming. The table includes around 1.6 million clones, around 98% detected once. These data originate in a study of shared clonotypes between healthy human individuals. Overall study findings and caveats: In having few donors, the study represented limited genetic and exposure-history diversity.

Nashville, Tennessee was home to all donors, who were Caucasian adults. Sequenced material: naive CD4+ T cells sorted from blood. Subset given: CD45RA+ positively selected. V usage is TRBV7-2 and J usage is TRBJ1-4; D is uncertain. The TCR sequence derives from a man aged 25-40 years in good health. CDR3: CASSFGPNEKLFF. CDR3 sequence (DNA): TGTGCCAGCAGCTTCGGACCTAATGAAAAACTGTTTTTT.